One T cell receptor (beta chain) is described in this entry. As the CDR3 is not closed by the conserved phenylalanine or tryptophan, this likely results from a read error. The DNA is left out, because the CDR3 cannot be placed on it with certainty; the CDR3 is given as TCRdb lists it. One entry per CDR3 protein, called by TCRdb with MiXCR from the PCR reads. The table has about 22,000 distinct CDR3 sequences, approximately 37% seen once. The data were obtained in a study of tumor-infiltrating lymphocytes in oesophageal squamous cell carcinoma. This clonotype was sampled from a female donor with esophageal squamous cell carcinoma. Input material: esophageal tumor tissue.

This chain's CDR3 is CASSLAGGAGYTFGS. The chain carries TRBV5-6 and TRBJ2-5; the table's D gene call, TRBD1, was not cross checked with the DNA. The CDR3 is 15 amino acids long, termini counted. CDR1 SGHDT and CDR2 YYEEEE come from the germline V gene.